This TCR beta chain was recovered during a study of T cell responses to AZD1222 COVID-19 vaccine. Sequencing was performed with immunoSEQ multiplex PCR; in TCRdb, only in-frame clones are kept and a portion is missing. The sample contains about 99,000 clones, approximately 93% of which appear only once. The CDR3 consists of 10 residues. V gave up 7 bases and J gave up 13 bases, with 16 bases separating them. Germline CDR1 reads SQVTM; CDR2 reads ANQGSEA. The TCR comes from an adult who received the AZD1222 COVID-19 vaccine. The V gene is TRBV29-1, the J gene TRBJ1-2; TRBD1 might be the D (6 bases). The sample consisted of peripheral blood, taken 28 days after the second AZD1222 dose. The CDR3 region has the DNA TGCAGCGCTCAATATACAGGGATCACCTTC. Its protein product is CSAQYTGITF.